The 24 T cell receptor beta chains in this list originate from one sample, sequenced in a study of cytomegalovirus exposure and HLA in healthy donors. PCR was performed using 60 Vbeta and 13 Jbeta primers. Assay: immunoSEQ multiplex PCR; the TCRdb copy retains only in-frame clones and omits some. The sample yields 100,000 or so clones, approximately 78% seen once. Material: PBMCs. All receptors come from a woman aged 40 to 55 in good health and CMV-seropositive.

In this sample, this clone turned up a few times. The CDR3 DNA reads as TGTGCCACCAGCGGACGACAGGGGGCAAAGAATGAGCAGTTCTTC. It yields the protein CATSGRQGAKNEQFF. The chain has TRBV15 and TRBJ2-1; 10 bases are shared with TRBD1. The CDR3 loop spans 15 amino acids. V lost 5 bases to trimming and J lost 7 bases; unmatched junction nucleotides: 8. CDR1 is LNHNV, CDR2 YYDKDF, per germline (reference sequence).

This clone was recorded a few times. The chain has TRBV7-2 and TRBJ2-7; TRBD2 matches at 13 bases. Trimming removed 3 bases from V and 5 bases from J; junction bases left unmatched: 4. Germline-derived CDR1 and CDR2 are SGHTA and FQGNSA. The CDR3 consists of 15 residues. CDR3 in amino acids: CASSFALAGGDEQYF. DNA of the CDR3: TGTGCCAGCAGCTTCGCACTAGCGGGAGGGGACGAGCAGTACTTC.

This chain links TRBV5-1 with TRBJ2-1; 8 bases map to TRBD2. The CDR3 is made up of 15 amino acids. CDR1 is SGHRS and CDR2 is YFSETQ in the germline V gene. V lost 4 bases, J lost 0 bases, and 3 bases stayed unmatched. The CDR3 sequence: CASSEGTSSYNEQFF. DNA of the CDR3: TGCGCCAGCAGCGAGGGGACTAGCTCCTACAATGAGCAGTTCTTC. Looking up the rest from reference TRBV5-1 and TRBJ2-1 gives the full variable domain: KAGVTQTPRYLIKTRGQQVTLSCSPISGHRSVSWYQQTPGQGLQFLFEYFSETQRNKGNFPGRFSGRQFSNSRSEMNVSTLELGDSALYLCASSEGTSSYNEQFFGPGTRLTVL.

This clone was seen only a few times. This chain connects TRBV6-4 to TRBJ2-2; maybe TRBD1 (6 bases). Trimming took 6 bases from V and 7 from J, leaving 15 bases between them. Germline V gene data show CDR1 as MRHNA and CDR2 as SNTAGT. The length of the CDR3 is 14 residues. The CDR3 DNA is TGTGCCAGCAGCCCCGAAGGGGGTATCGGGGAGCTGTTTTTT. The encoded protein is CASSPEGGIGELFF.

The J gene is TRBJ1-4, the V gene TRBV11-2; 8 bases align to TRBD1. Looked up from germline, CDR1 is SGHAT and CDR2 is FQNNGV. V trimming: 5 bases; J trimming: 8 bases; junction bases outside the gene matches: 7. The CDR3 is 14 amino acids. Written as DNA, the CDR3 is TGTGCCAGCAGCCCGGACAGGGCGGGAGAAAAACTGTTTTTT. Translation: CASSPDRAGEKLFF.

V and J are TRBV30 and TRBJ1-1; D is possibly TRBD1 (6 bases). This CDR3 region has 13 residues. Germline assignment: CDR1 GTSNPN and CDR2 SVGIG (reference sequence). V lost 0 bases, J lost 4 bases, and 9 bases lay in between. CDR3: CAWSVTGSTEAFF. The CDR3 region has the DNA TGTGCCTGGAGTGTCACAGGGAGCACTGAAGCTTTCTTT. Full variable domain (missing parts from reference TRBV30 and TRBJ1-1): SQTIHQWPATLVQPVGSPLSLECTVEGTSNPNLYWYRQAAGRGLQLLFYSVGIGQISSEVPQNLSASRPQDRQFILSSKKLLLSDSGFYLCAWSVTGSTEAFFGQGTRLTVV.

The chain links TRBV19 to TRBJ2-2, with 12 bases identical to TRBD1. Germline-derived CDR1 and CDR2 are LNHDA and SQIVND (reference sequence). The CDR3 extends over 17 amino acids. Trimming at V came to 6 bases and at J to 5 bases, leaving 10 bases not matched to a gene. CDR3 coding DNA: TGTGCCAGTAGACCACCGGGACAGGGGGCGCGGACCGGGGAGCTGTTTTTT. Protein: CASRPPGQGARTGELFF.

The chain recombines TRBV6-5 with TRBJ2-1; 8 bases map to TRBD2. With 2 bases clipped from V and 2 bases from J, the junction kept 5 bases outside the gene matches. The CDR3 is 16 residues long. Germline assignment: CDR1 MNHEY and CDR2 SVGAGI. CDR3 DNA: TGTGCCAGCAGTTACGGTGGCGGGAGGACCTACAATGAGCAGTTCTTC. Protein: CASSYGGGRTYNEQFF.

The V call is TRBV13, the J call TRBJ2-7; TRBD2 aligns across 7 bases. V dropped 6 bases and J dropped 1; count of bases not matched to a gene: 6. The CDR3 runs 14 residues. Germline V lookup: CDR1 PRHDT, CDR2 FYEKMQ (reference sequence). As DNA, the CDR3 is TGTGCCAGCAGAGTCGGGGGAGGGTCCTACGAGCAGTACTTC. Translating gives CASRVGGGSYEQYF.

A single count supports this clone. The chain combines TRBV5-4 with TRBJ2-1; TRBD2 might be the D (6 bases). Germline lookup yields CDR1 SGHNT and CDR2 YYREEE (reference sequence). CDR3 length: 14 residues. V dropped 3 bases and J dropped 7 bases, with 14 bases sitting between them. CDR3 sequence: CASSSSGFRNEQFF. The CDR3 nucleotides are TGTGCCAGCAGCTCGAGCGGGTTCCGGAATGAGCAGTTCTTC.

The rearrangement links TRBV6-5 to TRBJ2-1, with TRBD2 matching over 9 bases. Germline-derived CDR1 and CDR2 are MNHEY and SVGAGI. Losses at the gene ends were 8 bases for V and 8 bases for J; bases not matched to a gene: 13. This CDR3 is built from 15 residues. Written as DNA, the CDR3 is TGTGCCAGCGGATCTTTTAGCGGGGGTGTGGATGAGCAGTTCTTC. Its protein product is CASGSFSGGVDEQFF.

This clone has only one observation. The genes are TRBV6-6 and TRBJ1-2; D might be TRBD1 (6 bases). V shed 8 bases and J shed 5 bases, with 21 bases lying between them. From germline, CDR1 is MNHNY and CDR2 SVGAGI (reference sequence). The CDR3 has 15 residues. DNA for the CDR3: TGTGCCAGCTCAAATCCCGCGGCAGGGGTGTATGGCTACACCTTC. Translating it yields CASSNPAAGVYGYTF.

The CDR3 DNA reads as TGTGCCAGCAGTTACTTCCCGCAGCCCCAGCATTTT. Its protein product is CASSYFPQPQHF. The rearrangement links TRBV6-6 to TRBJ1-5, with no clear D. The CDR3 totals 12 residues. CDR1 and CDR2 from the germline V gene are MNHNY and SVGAGI (reference sequence). With 1 base removed from V and 7 bases from J, the gap between germline ends came to 5 bases.

V usage is TRBV6-6 and J usage is TRBJ1-6; 7 nucleotides line up with TRBD1. With 4 bases clipped from V and 5 bases from J, the junction kept 5 bases outside the gene matches. This CDR3 region has 15 residues. In germline, CDR1 is MNHNY, CDR2 SVGAGI (reference sequence). The CDR3 sequence: CASSLSGTDNSPLHF. CDR3 DNA sequence: TGTGCCAGCAGTTTATCCGGGACAGATAATTCACCCCTCCACTTT.

The chain couples TRBV13 to TRBJ1-6; weak D call: TRBD1 (5 bases). CDR1 and CDR2 from the germline V gene are PRHDT and FYEKMQ (reference sequence). Trimming pared 3 bases from V and 7 bases from J, leaving 19 bases between. The CDR3 is made up of 17 amino acids. CDR3 nucleotides: TGTGCCAGCAGCTTCCCCCGTGTAGGGGATCAGAATTCACCCCTCCACTTT. Amino acid sequence: CASSFPRVGDQNSPLHF. Supplemented by reference TRBV13 and TRBJ1-6, the full variable domain reads AAGVIQSPRHLIKEKRETATLKCYPIPRHDTVYWYQQGPGQDPQFLISFYEKMQSDKGSIPDRFSAQQFSDYHSELNMSSLELGDSALYFCASSFPRVGDQNSPLHFGNGTRLTVT.

The genes are TRBV9 and TRBJ1-2; D is perhaps TRBD1 (6 bases). The length of the CDR3 is 15 residues. The ends were cut back, 5 bases at V and 2 bases at J, with 16 bases in the middle. The germline gives CDR1 SGDLS, CDR2 YYNGEE. CDR3 coding DNA: TGTGCCAGCAGTACCTCGGACAGCTCAAACTATGGCTACACCTTC. Translated, it gives CASSTSDSSNYGYTF.

In this sample, this clone turned up once. The chain employs TRBV11-2 and TRBJ2-7; D is possibly TRBD1 (5 bases). Germline loops: CDR1 SGHAT, CDR2 FQNNGV. With 0 bases removed from V and 3 bases from J, the gap between germline ends came to 15 bases. The CDR3 extends over 16 amino acids. Here the CDR3 reads CASSLEAQGRFYEQYF. CDR3 DNA: TGTGCCAGCAGCTTAGAAGCCCAGGGTAGATTCTACGAGCAGTACTTC.

This sequence joins TRBV19 and TRBJ1-5, with a tentative D call TRBD1 (5 bases). Germline V gene lookup returns CDR1 LNHDA and CDR2 SQIVND (reference sequence). This CDR3 has 14 amino acids. V lost 6 bases, J lost 0 bases, and 9 bases lay in between. CDR3 loop: CASRTVNSNQPQHF. Here the CDR3 DNA reads TGTGCCAGTAGGACAGTAAATAGCAATCAGCCCCAGCATTTT.

This chain links TRBV5-6 with TRBJ1-3, with D possibly being TRBD1 (6 bases). V gave up 4 bases and J gave up 8 bases, with 22 bases separating them. Per germline, CDR1 SGHDT and CDR2 YYEEEE. The CDR3 is made up of 16 amino acids. The CDR3: CASSRGAAPVGDTIYF. In DNA, the CDR3 is TGTGCCAGCAGCCGGGGGGCGGCACCAGTCGGCGACACCATATATTTT.

The rearrangement links TRBV28 to TRBJ1-2, with 7 bases aligning to TRBD1. The CDR3 extends over 14 amino acids. CDR1 is MDHEN, CDR2 SYDVKM, per germline. Trimming cost V 4 bases and J 3 bases; bases outside gene matches: 5. CDR3 sequence (DNA): TGTGCCAGCAGTTCCCTAGACAGGGACTATGGCTACACCTTC. This encodes CASSSLDRDYGYTF.

The gene calls are TRBV29-1 and TRBJ1-2; D is possibly TRBD1 (5 bases). CDR3 length: 14 amino acids. Germline lookup yields CDR1 SQVTM and CDR2 ANQGSEA. V was cut by 4 bases and J by 1 base, with 13 bases left in between. The CDR3, as DNA: TGCAGCGTTGGTGGGGCACACCTTAACTATGGCTACACCTTC. Encoded protein: CSVGGAHLNYGYTF.

This clone was counted only a few times. The chain joins TRBV19 to TRBJ1-4; the match to TRBD1 covers 8 bases. There are 15 residues in the CDR3. V lost 4 bases, J lost 8 bases, and 9 bases stayed unmatched. Germline assignment: CDR1 LNHDA and CDR2 SQIVND (reference sequence). The CDR3 nucleotides are TGTGCCAGTAGTAGATTGGACAGGGACGACGAAAAACTGTTTTTT. Translated: CASSRLDRDDEKLFF.

The gene calls are TRBV19 and TRBJ2-2; the match to TRBD2 covers 7 bases. Trimming at V came to 6 bases and at J to 4 bases, leaving 5 bases not matched to a gene. Per the germline V gene, CDR1 is LNHDA and CDR2 is SQIVND (reference sequence). The CDR3 has 14 residues. The CDR3 spells CASRSTGGTGELFF. In nucleotides, the CDR3 is TGTGCCAGTAGGTCCACGGGAGGCACCGGGGAGCTGTTTTTT. Together with reference TRBV19 and TRBJ2-2, the CDR3 gives the full variable domain: DGGITQSPKYLFRKEGQNVTLSCEQNLNHDAMYWYRQDPGQGLRLIYYSQIVNDFQKGDIAEGYSVSREKKESFPLTVTSAQKNPTAFYLCASRSTGGTGELFFGEGSRLTVL.

This clone showed up just once. The CDR3 nucleotides read TGCAGCGTTAAAAGACTAGCGGGGAACCAAGAGACCCAGTACTTC. Its translation: CSVKRLAGNQETQYF. V gene TRBV29-1 combines with J gene TRBJ2-5; TRBD2 aligns across 11 bases. Germline values: CDR1 SQVTM, CDR2 ANQGSEA. Unmatched junction bases numbered 5, after V lost 5 bases and J lost 0 bases. The CDR3 has 15 residues.